This passage covers 8 T cell receptor beta chains from one sample sequenced in a study of Ad26.COV2.S vaccination and SARS-CoV-2 variants. Noted treatment: over 15 received Ad26.COV2.S at low or high dose, single or two shots; several received placebo; per-sample allocation not given. The samples were gathered on day 63 after the first injection of vaccine or placebo. Assay used: immunoSEQ multiplex PCR; TCRdb lists only in-frame clones, some missing. Of hundreds of thousands of clones in the sample, approximately 90% are singletons; the top ten hold around 4.5%. Here the sequenced sample was peripheral blood, taken in a trial of Ad26.COV2.S vaccine versus placebo. The receptors here all came from a person between 18 and 65 years old who received the Ad26.COV2.S COVID-19 vaccine or a placebo.

This clone was counted once. The V and J genes are TRBV7-6 and TRBJ2-6; no definite D call. The length of the CDR3 is 16 residues. CDR1 and CDR2 from the germline V gene are SGHVS and FNYEAQ. V shed 1 base and J shed 0 bases, with 7 bases lying between them. CDR3 residues: CASSLGRNSGANVLTF. DNA of the CDR3: TGTGCCAGCAGCTTAGGACGCAACTCTGGGGCCAACGTCCTGACTTTC. Filled out from reference TRBV7-6 and TRBJ2-6, the complete variable domain reads GAGVSQSPRYKVTKRGQDVALRCDPISGHVSLYWYRQALGQGPEFLTYFNYEAQQDKSGLPNDRFSAERPEGSISTLTIQRTEQRDSAMYRCASSLGRNSGANVLTFGAGSRLTVL.

This chain connects TRBV7-2 to TRBJ2-7; D may be TRBD1 (6 bases). The CDR3 has 15 amino acids. The V end was cut by 1 base, the J end by 0 bases, with 10 bases between. In germline, CDR1 is SGHTA, CDR2 FQGNSA. As DNA, the CDR3 is TGTGCCAGCAGCTTAGTCGGGACAAACTCCTACGAGCAGTACTTC. The encoded protein is CASSLVGTNSYEQYF.

With regard to this clone: The identical CDR3 is also encoded by other nucleotide sequences in the sample. The V and J genes are TRBV2 and TRBJ2-7; D is possibly TRBD1 (6 bases). V was pared by 7 bases and J by 2 bases, with 9 bases between. The length of the CDR3 is 12 residues. Germline V gene lookup returns CDR1 SNHLY and CDR2 FYNNEI. For the CDR3, the DNA is TGTGCCAGCACAGGGGACCCCTACGAGCAGTACTTC. It specifies CASTGDPYEQYF. The variable domain in full, with the rest retrieved from reference TRBV2 and TRBJ2-7, is EPEVTQTPSHQVTQMGQEVILRCVPISNHLYFYWYRQILGQKVEFLVSFYNNEISEKSEIFDDQFSVERPDGSNFTLKIRSTKLEDSAMYFCASTGDPYEQYFGPGTRLTVT.

This clone appeared a single time. The genes are TRBV13 and TRBJ1-2; TRBD1 is a possible D gene (6 bases). CDR1 and CDR2 from the germline V gene are PRHDT and FYEKMQ (reference sequence). The CDR3 runs 18 residues. The V gene lost 2 bases and the J gene lost 4 bases, with 23 bases spanning the gap. The CDR3 DNA follows: TGTGCCAGCAGCTTATGGGGTATACTGGGGGGGCAGAGCTATGGCTACACCTTC. Encoded protein: CASSLWGILGGQSYGYTF.

In this sample, this clone turned up a few times. V is TRBV5-5 and J is TRBJ2-6, with D maybe TRBD1 (5 bases). Germline V gene lookup returns CDR1 SGHKS and CDR2 YYEKEE (reference sequence). The ends were cut back, 3 bases at V and 1 base at J, with 11 bases in the middle. The length of the CDR3 is 16 residues. The CDR3 region is CASSYQGLSGANVLTF. In nucleotides, the CDR3 is TGTGCCAGCAGCTACCAGGGTCTATCTGGGGCCAACGTCCTGACTTTC.

This clone was seen just once. V and J are TRBV9 and TRBJ2-1; tentatively, D is TRBD1 (6 bases). The CDR3 extends over 15 amino acids. Germline V gives CDR1 SGDLS, CDR2 YYNGEE. V was cut by 4 bases and J by 0 bases, with 11 bases left in between. Here the CDR3 reads CASSSLGGSYNEQFF. CDR3 DNA: TGTGCCAGCAGCTCTCTAGGGGGCTCCTACAATGAGCAGTTCTTC. The entire variable domain, with the rest obtained from reference TRBV9 and TRBJ2-1, is as follows: DSGVTQTPKHLITATGQRVTLRCSPRSGDLSVYWYQQSLDQGLQFLIQYYNGEERAKGNILERFSAQQFPDLHSELNLSSLELGDSALYFCASSSLGGSYNEQFFGPGTRLTVL.

The gene calls are TRBV4-1 and TRBJ1-2; D is uncertain. The CDR3 consists of 18 residues. Trimming shortened V by 1 base and J by 4 bases, and 22 bases separated the two germline ends. CDR1 and CDR2 from the germline V gene are MGHRA and YSYEKL. The CDR3 bases are TGCGCCAGCAGCCAAGCGAGCGGAGTCCAGCCTGACTCCTATGGCTACACCTTC. It translates to CASSQASGVQPDSYGYTF.

The V gene is TRBV2, the J gene TRBJ1-6; D is undetermined. V lost 8 bases and J 6 bases, leaving 17 bases between the germline ends. This CDR3 has 15 residues. The germline V gene has CDR1 SNHLY and CDR2 FYNNEI. Here the CDR3 DNA reads TGTGCCAGCGCAAGGGCACAGAGAGTTAATTCACCCCTCCACTTT. It specifies CASARAQRVNSPLHF. Full variable domain (outside the CDR3, taken from reference TRBV2 and TRBJ1-6): EPEVTQTPSHQVTQMGQEVILRCVPISNHLYFYWYRQILGQKVEFLVSFYNNEISEKSEIFDDQFSVERPDGSNFTLKIRSTKLEDSAMYFCASARAQRVNSPLHFGNGTRLTVT.